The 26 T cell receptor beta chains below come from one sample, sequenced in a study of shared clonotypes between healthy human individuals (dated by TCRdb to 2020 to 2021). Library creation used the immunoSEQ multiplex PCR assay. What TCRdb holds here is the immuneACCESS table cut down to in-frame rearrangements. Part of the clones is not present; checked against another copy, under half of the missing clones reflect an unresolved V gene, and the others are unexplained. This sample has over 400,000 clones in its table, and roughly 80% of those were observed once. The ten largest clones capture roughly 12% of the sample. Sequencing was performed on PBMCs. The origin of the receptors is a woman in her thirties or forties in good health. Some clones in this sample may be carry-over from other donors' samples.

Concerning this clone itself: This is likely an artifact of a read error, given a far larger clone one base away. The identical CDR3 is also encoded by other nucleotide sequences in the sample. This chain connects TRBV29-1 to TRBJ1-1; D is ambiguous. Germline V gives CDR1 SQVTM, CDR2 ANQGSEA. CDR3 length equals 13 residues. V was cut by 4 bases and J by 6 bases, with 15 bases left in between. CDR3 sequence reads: CSVVRTEGSEAFF. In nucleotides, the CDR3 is TGCAGCGTTGTTAGGACGGAGGGCTCTGAAGCTTTCTTT.

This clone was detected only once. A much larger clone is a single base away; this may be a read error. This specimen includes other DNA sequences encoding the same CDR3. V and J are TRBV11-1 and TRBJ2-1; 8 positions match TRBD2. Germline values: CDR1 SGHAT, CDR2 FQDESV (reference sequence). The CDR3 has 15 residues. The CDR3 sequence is CASSSVAGGLTEQFF. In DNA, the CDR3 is TGTGCCAGTAGCTCAGTGGCGGGAGGTCTTACCGAGCAGTTCTTC.

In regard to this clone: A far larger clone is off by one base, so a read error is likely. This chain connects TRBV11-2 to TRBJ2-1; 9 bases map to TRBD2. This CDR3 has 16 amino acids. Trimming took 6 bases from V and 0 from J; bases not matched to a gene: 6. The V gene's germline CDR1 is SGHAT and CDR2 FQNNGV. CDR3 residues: CASSNSGRGSYNEQFF. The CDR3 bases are TGTGCCAGCAGTAATAGCGGGAGAGGCTCCTACAATGAGCAGTTCTTC.

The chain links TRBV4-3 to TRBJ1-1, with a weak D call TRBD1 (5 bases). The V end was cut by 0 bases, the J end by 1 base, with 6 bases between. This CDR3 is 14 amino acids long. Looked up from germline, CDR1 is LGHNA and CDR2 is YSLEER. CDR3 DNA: TGCGCCAGCAGCCAAGAGAGGGGGAACACTGAAGCTTTCTTT. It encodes CASSQERGNTEAFF.

The CDR3 reads CASSFGQATGNTEAFF. The CDR3 nucleotides are TGTGCCAGCAGTTTTGGTCAGGCTACGGGGAACACTGAAGCTTTCTTT. The chain recombines TRBV28 with TRBJ1-1; D is uncertain. Germline loops: CDR1 MDHEN, CDR2 SYDVKM. This CDR3 contains 16 residues. Trimming left V 3 bases short and J 1 base short, with 15 bases between.

The CDR3 is CASSLSGVEKLFF. In nucleotides, the CDR3 is TGCGCCAGCAGCTTGTCAGGGGTCGAAAAACTGTTTTTT. J is TRBJ1-4 and V is TRBV5-1, with D tentatively TRBD1 (6 bases). This CDR3 is built from 13 residues. Trimming cost V 1 base and J 8 bases, with 9 bases left between them. Germline-derived CDR1 and CDR2 are SGHRS and YFSETQ. The variable domain in full, with the rest retrieved from reference TRBV5-1 and TRBJ1-4, is KAGVTQTPRYLIKTRGQQVTLSCSPISGHRSVSWYQQTPGQGLQFLFEYFSETQRNKGNFPGRFSGRQFSNSRSEMNVSTLELGDSALYLCASSLSGVEKLFFGSGTQLSVL.

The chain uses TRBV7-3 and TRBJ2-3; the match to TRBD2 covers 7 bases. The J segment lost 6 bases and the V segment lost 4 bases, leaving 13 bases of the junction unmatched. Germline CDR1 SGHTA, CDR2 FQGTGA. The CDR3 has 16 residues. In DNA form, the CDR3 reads TGTGCCAGCAGCTCCCGGGGAGGAGGTAGCGGGGATACGCAGTATTTT. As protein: CASSSRGGGSGDTQYF.

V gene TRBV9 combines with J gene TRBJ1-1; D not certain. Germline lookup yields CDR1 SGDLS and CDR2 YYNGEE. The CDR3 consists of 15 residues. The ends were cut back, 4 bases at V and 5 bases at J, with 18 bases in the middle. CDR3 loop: CASSPTDAFKTEAFF. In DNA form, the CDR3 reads TGTGCCAGCAGCCCCACCGACGCCTTTAAAACTGAAGCTTTCTTT.

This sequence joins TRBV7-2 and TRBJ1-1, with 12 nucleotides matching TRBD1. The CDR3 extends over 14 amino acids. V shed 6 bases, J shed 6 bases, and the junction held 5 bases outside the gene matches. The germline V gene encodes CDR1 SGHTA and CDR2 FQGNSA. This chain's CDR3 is CASRSGTGGSEAFF. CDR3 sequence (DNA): TGTGCCAGCAGGTCCGGGACAGGGGGCTCTGAAGCTTTCTTT. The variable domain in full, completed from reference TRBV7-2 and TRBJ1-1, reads GAGVSQSPSNKVTEKGKDVELRCDPISGHTALYWYRQSLGQGLEFLIYFQGNSAPDKSGLPSDRFSAERTGGSVSTLTIQRTQQEDSAVYLCASRSGTGGSEAFFGQGTRLTVV.

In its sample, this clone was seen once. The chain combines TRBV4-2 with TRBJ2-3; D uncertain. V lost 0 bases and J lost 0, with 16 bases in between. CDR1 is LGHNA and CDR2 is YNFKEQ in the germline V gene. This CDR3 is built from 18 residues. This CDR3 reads CASSQDSRSPYSTDTQYF. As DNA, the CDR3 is TGTGCCAGCAGCCAAGATTCCCGGAGTCCCTATAGCACAGATACGCAGTATTTT.

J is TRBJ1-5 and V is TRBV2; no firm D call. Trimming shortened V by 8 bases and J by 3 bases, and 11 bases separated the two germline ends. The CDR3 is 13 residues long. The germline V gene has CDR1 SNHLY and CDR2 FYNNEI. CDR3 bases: TGTGCCAGCCGAGACATGGTCAATCAGCCCCAGCATTTT. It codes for CASRDMVNQPQHF. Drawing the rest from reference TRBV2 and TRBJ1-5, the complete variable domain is EPEVTQTPSHQVTQMGQEVILRCVPISNHLYFYWYRQILGQKVEFLVSFYNNEISEKSEIFDDQFSVERPDGSNFTLKIRSTKLEDSAMYFCASRDMVNQPQHFGDGTRLSIL.

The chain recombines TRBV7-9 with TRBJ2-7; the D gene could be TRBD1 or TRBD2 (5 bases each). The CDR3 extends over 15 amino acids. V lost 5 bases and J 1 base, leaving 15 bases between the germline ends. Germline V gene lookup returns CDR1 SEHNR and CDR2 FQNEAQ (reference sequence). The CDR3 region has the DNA TGTGCCAGCAGCCCTAACGGCAGGGAGTCCTACGAGCAGTACTTC. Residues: CASSPNGRESYEQYF.

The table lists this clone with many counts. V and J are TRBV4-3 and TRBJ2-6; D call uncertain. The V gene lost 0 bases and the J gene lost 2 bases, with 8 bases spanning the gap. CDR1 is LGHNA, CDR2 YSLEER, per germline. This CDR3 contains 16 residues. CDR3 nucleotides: TGCGCCAGCAGCCAAGAATACGTTACTGGGGCCAACGTCCTGACTTTC. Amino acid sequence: CASSQEYVTGANVLTF.

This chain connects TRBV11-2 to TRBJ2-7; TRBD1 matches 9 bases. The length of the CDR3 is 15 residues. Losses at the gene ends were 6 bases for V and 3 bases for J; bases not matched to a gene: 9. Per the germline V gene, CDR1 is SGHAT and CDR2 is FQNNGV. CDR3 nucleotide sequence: TGTGCCAGCAGAGTGCCCGGGACAGGGAACTACGAGCAGTACTTC. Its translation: CASRVPGTGNYEQYF.

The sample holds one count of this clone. The CDR3 region is CASSSTGALGYGYTF. The DNA of the CDR3 is TGTGCCAGCAGTTCCACAGGGGCCCTCGGCTATGGCTACACCTTC. The chain couples TRBV28 to TRBJ1-2, with 7 positions matching TRBD1. Trimming cost V 4 bases and J 4 bases; bases outside gene matches: 9. Germline V gives CDR1 MDHEN, CDR2 SYDVKM. The CDR3 runs 15 residues.

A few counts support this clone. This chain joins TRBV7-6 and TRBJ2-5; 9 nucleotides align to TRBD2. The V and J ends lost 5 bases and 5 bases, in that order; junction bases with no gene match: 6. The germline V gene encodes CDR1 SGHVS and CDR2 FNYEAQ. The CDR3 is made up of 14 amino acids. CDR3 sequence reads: CASSRSGSHETQYF. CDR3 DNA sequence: TGTGCCAGCAGCCGTAGCGGGAGTCATGAGACCCAGTACTTC.

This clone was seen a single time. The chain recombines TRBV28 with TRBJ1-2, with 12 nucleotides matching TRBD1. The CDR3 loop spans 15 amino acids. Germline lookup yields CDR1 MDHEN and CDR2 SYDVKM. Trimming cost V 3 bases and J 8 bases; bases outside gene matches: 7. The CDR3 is CASSLWGQGAPGYTF. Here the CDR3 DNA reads TGTGCCAGCAGTTTGTGGGGACAGGGGGCTCCGGGCTACACCTTC.

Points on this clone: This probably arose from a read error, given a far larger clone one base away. Written as DNA, the CDR3 is TGTACCAGCAGCGCCCAGACAGGGCTCCAAGAGACCCAGTACTTC. Protein sequence: CTSSAQTGLQETQYF. The chain couples TRBV7-9 to TRBJ2-5, with 7 bases matching TRBD1. This CDR3 is built from 15 residues. Germline V gene data show CDR1 as SEHNR and CDR2 as FQNEAQ (reference sequence).

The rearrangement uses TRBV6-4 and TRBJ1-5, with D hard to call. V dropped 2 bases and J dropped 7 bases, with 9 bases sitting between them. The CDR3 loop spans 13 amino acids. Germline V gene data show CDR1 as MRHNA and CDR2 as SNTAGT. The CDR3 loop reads CASSDGGKQPQHF. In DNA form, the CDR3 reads TGTGCCAGCAGTGACGGTGGGAAACAGCCCCAGCATTTT.

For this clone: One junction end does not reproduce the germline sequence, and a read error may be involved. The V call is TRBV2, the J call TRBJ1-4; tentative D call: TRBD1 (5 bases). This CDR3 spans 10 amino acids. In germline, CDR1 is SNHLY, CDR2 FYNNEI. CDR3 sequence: CASSEAGPTF. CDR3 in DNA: TGTGCCAGCAGTGAAGCGGGGCCTACCTTT.

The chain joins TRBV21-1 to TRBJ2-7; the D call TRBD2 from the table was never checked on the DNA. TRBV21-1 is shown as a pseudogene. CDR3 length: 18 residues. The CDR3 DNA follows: TGTGCCAGCAGCAAAAGAAAGCGGGACTACCAGAGCTCCTACGAGCAGTACTTC. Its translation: CASSKRKRDYQSSYEQYF.

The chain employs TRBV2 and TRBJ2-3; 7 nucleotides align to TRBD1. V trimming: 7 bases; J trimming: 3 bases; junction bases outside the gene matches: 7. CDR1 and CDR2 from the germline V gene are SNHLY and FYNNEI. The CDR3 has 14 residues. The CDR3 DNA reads TGTGCCAGCAAAATTGGACAGGCTACAGATACGCAGTATTTT. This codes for CASKIGQATDTQYF. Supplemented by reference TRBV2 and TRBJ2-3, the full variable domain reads EPEVTQTPSHQVTQMGQEVILRCVPISNHLYFYWYRQILGQKVEFLVSFYNNEISEKSEIFDDQFSVERPDGSNFTLKIRSTKLEDSAMYFCASKIGQATDTQYFGPGTRLTVL.

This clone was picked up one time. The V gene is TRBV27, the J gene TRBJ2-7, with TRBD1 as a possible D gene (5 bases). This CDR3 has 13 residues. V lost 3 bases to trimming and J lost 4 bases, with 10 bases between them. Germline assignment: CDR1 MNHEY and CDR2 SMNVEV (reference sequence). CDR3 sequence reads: CASSFGAVYEQYF. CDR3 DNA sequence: TGTGCCAGCAGTTTTGGGGCAGTTTACGAGCAGTACTTC.

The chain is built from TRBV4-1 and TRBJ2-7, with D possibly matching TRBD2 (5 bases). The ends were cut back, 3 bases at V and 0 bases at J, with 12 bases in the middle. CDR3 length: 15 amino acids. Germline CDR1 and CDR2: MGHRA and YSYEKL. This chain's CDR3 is CASSQTDSVSYEQYF. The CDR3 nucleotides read TGCGCCAGCAGCCAGACGGACTCGGTCTCCTACGAGCAGTACTTC.

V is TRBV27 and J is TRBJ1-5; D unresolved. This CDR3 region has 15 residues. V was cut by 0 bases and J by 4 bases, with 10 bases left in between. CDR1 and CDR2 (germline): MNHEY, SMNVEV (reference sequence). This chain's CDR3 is CASSLSASMNQPQHF. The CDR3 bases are TGTGCCAGCAGTTTATCGGCGTCTATGAATCAGCCCCAGCATTTT.

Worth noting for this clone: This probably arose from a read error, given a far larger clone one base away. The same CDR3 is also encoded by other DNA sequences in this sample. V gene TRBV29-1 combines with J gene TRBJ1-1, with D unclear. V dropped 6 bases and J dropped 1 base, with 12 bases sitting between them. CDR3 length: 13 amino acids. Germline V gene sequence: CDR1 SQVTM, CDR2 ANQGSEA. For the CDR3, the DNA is TGCAGCGTCGGCGTGGGCGGGAACACTGAAGCTTTCTTT. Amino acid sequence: CSVGVGGNTEAFF.